This is a list of T cell receptor beta chains from one sample in a study of shared clonotypes between healthy human individuals. The table came from immunoSEQ multiplex PCR; TCRdb's copy has only in-frame clones and leaves some out. The sample includes a few hundred thousand clones, nearly 97% of them seen just once. Specimen: naive CD8+ T cells sorted from blood. These receptors all come from a woman between 25 and 40 years old in good health. Each CDR3 is given with its conserved first and last residue. The order of the fields is CDR3 DNA, CDR3 protein, clone size, V gene, J gene, D gene. A D gene is named only where the DNA matches it firmly. Part of the rows lack a size; the others show once, few, many or a class for expanded clones.

CDR3nt: TGTGCCAGCAGCAAGAACACTGAAGCTTTCTTT; CDR3aa: CASSKNTEAFF; abundance: NA; v_gene: TRBV5-4; j_gene: TRBJ1-1; d_gene: NA
CDR3nt: TGTGCCAGCAGATTCGGAACGTACTACGAGCAGTACTTC; CDR3aa: CASRFGTYYEQYF; abundance: NA; v_gene: TRBV27; j_gene: TRBJ2-7; d_gene: NA
CDR3nt: TGTGCCAGCAGTGAATCGGCCAGGGACTATGGCTACACCTTC; CDR3aa: CASSESARDYGYTF; abundance: NA; v_gene: TRBV25-1; j_gene: TRBJ1-2; d_gene: NA
CDR3nt: TGTGCCAGCAGTTACTCGGGACTGACTTCCTACAATGAGCAGTTCTTC; CDR3aa: CASSYSGLTSYNEQFF; abundance: NA; v_gene: TRBV6-5; j_gene: TRBJ2-1; d_gene: NA
CDR3nt: TGTGCCATCAGTGAGTACAGCATCGGGACGGATAGCAATCAGCCCCAGCATTTT; CDR3aa: CAISEYSIGTDSNQPQHF; abundance: NA; v_gene: TRBV10-3; j_gene: TRBJ1-5; d_gene: NA
CDR3nt: TGTGCCAGCAGTTTATCGTCTAACAATGAGCAGTTCTTC; CDR3aa: CASSLSSNNEQFF; abundance: NA; v_gene: TRBV27; j_gene: TRBJ2-1; d_gene: NA
CDR3nt: TGTGCCAGCAGTTTTTTTGGGGCCACCGGGGAGCTGTTTTTT; CDR3aa: CASSFFGATGELFF; abundance: NA; v_gene: TRBV27; j_gene: TRBJ2-2; d_gene: NA
CDR3nt: TGTGCCAGCGGGTCCCCTCAGGCAACTAATGAAAAACTGTTTTTT; CDR3aa: CASGSPQATNEKLFF; abundance: NA; v_gene: TRBV28; j_gene: TRBJ1-4; d_gene: NA
CDR3nt: TGTGCCAGCAGTTCAGCTACGGATCCTAACTATGGCTACACCTTC; CDR3aa: CASSSATDPNYGYTF; abundance: NA; v_gene: TRBV28; j_gene: TRBJ1-2; d_gene: NA
CDR3nt: TGTGCCAGCAGCTTGGCTTGGGGCACTGAAGCTTTCTTT; CDR3aa: CASSLAWGTEAFF; abundance: once; v_gene: TRBV5-8; j_gene: TRBJ1-1; d_gene: NA
CDR3nt: TGTGCCAGCAGCTTGGCCTTCGGCGGGAGCTACGAGCAGTACTTC; CDR3aa: CASSLAFGGSYEQYF; abundance: NA; v_gene: TRBV5-4; j_gene: TRBJ2-7; d_gene: TRBD2
CDR3nt: TGTGCCAGCAGCCCAAAGGATAGGGATTGGCATGGCTACACCTTC; CDR3aa: CASSPKDRDWHGYTF; abundance: NA; v_gene: TRBV11-2; j_gene: TRBJ1-2; d_gene: NA
CDR3nt: TGTGCCAGCAGCCTAGGGGGATTTAGCACAGATACGCAGTATTTT; CDR3aa: CASSLGGFSTDTQYF; abundance: NA; v_gene: TRBV9; j_gene: TRBJ2-3; d_gene: NA
CDR3nt: TGTGCCAGTAGCTGGACTAGCGGGAGTCATGAGCAGTTCTTC; CDR3aa: CASSWTSGSHEQFF; abundance: NA; v_gene: TRBV19; j_gene: TRBJ2-1; d_gene: TRBD2
CDR3nt: TGCGCTGCGGGGGCGGGCACCGGGGAGCTGTTTTTT; CDR3aa: CAAGAGTGELFF; abundance: NA; v_gene: TRBV29-1; j_gene: TRBJ2-2; d_gene: NA
CDR3nt: TGTGCCAGCAGCCACGGGACTAGCGGCCTTTCCTACAATGAGCAGTTCTTC; CDR3aa: CASSHGTSGLSYNEQFF; abundance: NA; v_gene: TRBV7-9; j_gene: TRBJ2-1; d_gene: TRBD2
CDR3nt: TGTGCCAGCAGTTACGGAGGGGCCGCCTACGAGCAGTACTTC; CDR3aa: CASSYGGAAYEQYF; abundance: NA; v_gene: TRBV6-5; j_gene: TRBJ2-7; d_gene: NA
CDR3nt: TGTGCCAGCAGCCTGACTAGCGGACTATTCTACAATGAGCAGTTCTTC; CDR3aa: CASSLTSGLFYNEQFF; abundance: NA; v_gene: TRBV27; j_gene: TRBJ2-1; d_gene: TRBD2
CDR3nt: TGTGCCAGCAGTCCCCTACAGGGGGCGCGCACTGAAGCTTTCTTT; CDR3aa: CASSPLQGARTEAFF; abundance: NA; v_gene: TRBV28; j_gene: TRBJ1-1; d_gene: TRBD1
CDR3nt: TGTGCCAGCAGCCGTGGGAGGGATGGCTACACCTTC; CDR3aa: CASSRGRDGYTF; abundance: NA; v_gene: TRBV6-5; j_gene: TRBJ1-2; d_gene: NA
CDR3nt: TGCAGCACTGGTCCCGGACAGGGGGAAGGCTACACCTTC; CDR3aa: CSTGPGQGEGYTF; abundance: few; v_gene: TRBV29-1; j_gene: TRBJ1-2; d_gene: TRBD1
CDR3nt: TGTGCCAGTAGCCCACCGGGTGAGGGAACAGATACGCAGTATTTT; CDR3aa: CASSPPGEGTDTQYF; abundance: NA; v_gene: TRBV19; j_gene: TRBJ2-3; d_gene: NA
CDR3nt: TGTGCCAGTCAGGGGCCTCCGAACGAGCAGTACTTC; CDR3aa: CASQGPPNEQYF; abundance: NA; v_gene: TRBV28; j_gene: TRBJ2-7; d_gene: NA
CDR3nt: TGTGCCACCAGCCCAGGGGGCTACGAGCAGTACTTC; CDR3aa: CATSPGGYEQYF; abundance: NA; v_gene: TRBV15; j_gene: TRBJ2-7; d_gene: TRBD1
CDR3nt: TGTGCCAGCAGCGACGGGACGGACGATAGAGAAGCTTTCTTT; CDR3aa: CASSDGTDDREAFF; abundance: NA; v_gene: TRBV27; j_gene: TRBJ1-1; d_gene: NA
CDR3nt: TGTGCCAGCAGCTGGGGTAGGGGAGCTTTCTTT; CDR3aa: CASSWGRGAFF; abundance: few; v_gene: TRBV11-2; j_gene: TRBJ1-1; d_gene: NA
CDR3nt: TGTGCCAGCAGCCAAACGGCCGGGACAGGGGAATCAGATACGCAGTATTTT; CDR3aa: CASSQTAGTGESDTQYF; abundance: NA; v_gene: TRBV14; j_gene: TRBJ2-3; d_gene: TRBD1
CDR3nt: TGTGCCAGCAGCCAGGAGGGAAGGCTGGAGACCCAGTACTTC; CDR3aa: CASSQEGRLETQYF; abundance: NA; v_gene: TRBV14; j_gene: TRBJ2-5; d_gene: NA
CDR3nt: TGTGCCAGCAGCTTGCAGGCGGGAGGCTCCTACAATGAGCAGTTCTTC; CDR3aa: CASSLQAGGSYNEQFF; abundance: NA; v_gene: TRBV5-4; j_gene: TRBJ2-1; d_gene: TRBD2
CDR3nt: TGTGCCAGCAGCTTAGTAGTCACCGGGGAGCTGTTTTTT; CDR3aa: CASSLVVTGELFF; abundance: NA; v_gene: TRBV11-3; j_gene: TRBJ2-2; d_gene: NA
CDR3nt: TGTGCCACCCGGGGGGTTCCTAATGAAAAACTGTTTTTT; CDR3aa: CATRGVPNEKLFF; abundance: NA; v_gene: TRBV27; j_gene: TRBJ1-4; d_gene: NA
CDR3nt: TGCAGCGTTGAAAGACTGGATAGCTCCTACAATGAGCAGTTCTTC; CDR3aa: CSVERLDSSYNEQFF; abundance: NA; v_gene: TRBV29-1; j_gene: TRBJ2-1; d_gene: NA
CDR3nt: TGTGCCAGCAGTTACCTGGCGGAGCAGCAAGAGACCCAGTACTTC; CDR3aa: CASSYLAEQQETQYF; abundance: NA; v_gene: TRBV28; j_gene: TRBJ2-5; d_gene: NA
CDR3nt: TGTGCCAGCAGCGTAGACGGGGACGAAAAACTGTTTTTT; CDR3aa: CASSVDGDEKLFF; abundance: NA; v_gene: TRBV9; j_gene: TRBJ1-4; d_gene: NA
CDR3nt: TGTGCCTGGAGAACGGATGCCTCGGGCAATCAGCCCCAGCATTTT; CDR3aa: CAWRTDASGNQPQHF; abundance: few; v_gene: TRBV30; j_gene: TRBJ1-5; d_gene: NA
CDR3nt: TGTGCCAGCAGCCAAGATCAAAATAGACTTAGCAATCAGCCCCAGCATTTT; CDR3aa: CASSQDQNRLSNQPQHF; abundance: NA; v_gene: TRBV14; j_gene: TRBJ1-5; d_gene: NA
CDR3nt: TGTGCCAGCAGTGAAAGTGTGTCGGGGGGCCTCCTCTCCTACGAGCAGTACTTC; CDR3aa: CASSESVSGGLLSYEQYF; abundance: NA; v_gene: TRBV2; j_gene: TRBJ2-7; d_gene: NA
CDR3nt: TGTGCCAGCAGCGCGGGGACTAGCGGGACCTACAATGAGCAGTTCTTC; CDR3aa: CASSAGTSGTYNEQFF; abundance: NA; v_gene: TRBV9; j_gene: TRBJ2-1; d_gene: TRBD2
CDR3nt: TGTGCCAGCAGCGCCTCCGGACAGGACTACAATGAGCAGTTCTTC; CDR3aa: CASSASGQDYNEQFF; abundance: NA; v_gene: TRBV9; j_gene: TRBJ2-1; d_gene: TRBD1
CDR3nt: TGTGCCAGCAGTTTGGAGGCTGGGGCCCTCGAAGCTTTCTTT; CDR3aa: CASSLEAGALEAFF; abundance: NA; v_gene: TRBV28; j_gene: TRBJ1-1; d_gene: NA
CDR3nt: TGTGCCAGCAGCGTAGTGGCCCGGACTAGCTTTTCCAATGAGCAGTTCTTC; CDR3aa: CASSVVARTSFSNEQFF; abundance: NA; v_gene: TRBV9; j_gene: TRBJ2-1; d_gene: TRBD2
CDR3nt: TGTGCCAGCAGCTTACTAGCGAACGGGGAGCTGTTTTTT; CDR3aa: CASSLLANGELFF; abundance: NA; v_gene: TRBV5-4; j_gene: TRBJ2-2; d_gene: TRBD2
CDR3nt: TGTGCCAGCAGTCGATCCGGGACAGGACAAGATACGCAGTATTTT; CDR3aa: CASSRSGTGQDTQYF; abundance: once; v_gene: TRBV28; j_gene: TRBJ2-3; d_gene: TRBD1
CDR3nt: TGTGCCAGCAGCTGGCCGGGACTAGCGGGAGGTACGAACACCGGGGAGCTGTTTTTT; CDR3aa: CASSWPGLAGGTNTGELFF; abundance: NA; v_gene: TRBV7-8; j_gene: TRBJ2-2; d_gene: TRBD2
CDR3nt: TGCGCCAGCAGCCAAGGTGCAGGTCCCAGTGAGCAGTTCTTC; CDR3aa: CASSQGAGPSEQFF; abundance: once; v_gene: TRBV4-1; j_gene: TRBJ2-1; d_gene: NA
CDR3nt: TGTGCCAGCAGCTTAGAGGCAGTATACAACTATGGCTACACCTTC; CDR3aa: CASSLEAVYNYGYTF; abundance: NA; v_gene: TRBV7-9; j_gene: TRBJ1-2; d_gene: NA
CDR3nt: TGTGCCAGCAGCCAAGATCAACTAGCGGGAAGCACAGATACGCAGTATTTT; CDR3aa: CASSQDQLAGSTDTQYF; abundance: NA; v_gene: TRBV4-2; j_gene: TRBJ2-3; d_gene: TRBD2
CDR3nt: TGTGCCAGCAGTCAACTCGGACAGGGGTCCTACGAGCAGTACTTC; CDR3aa: CASSQLGQGSYEQYF; abundance: NA; v_gene: TRBV6-5; j_gene: TRBJ2-7; d_gene: TRBD1